This T cell receptor beta chain was captured by sequencing in a study of blood T cells in healthy people across ages. Next came a second PCR, run for roughly 6 to 11 cycles, which used a sample-barcoded 5' primer along with a J-beta primer mix. Researchers report that a template-switch adaptor with 12 random nucleotides tagged each cDNA molecule. From the 5' RACE reads, TCRdb called clonotypes with MiXCR, one entry per CDR3 protein. The sample consists of 550,000 to 700,000 distinct CDR3 sequences, 25% to 30% of them appearing once. Looked up from germline, CDR1 is SQVTM and CDR2 is ANQGSEA. Trimming removed 4 bases at V and 3 bases at J, with 7 bases between. There are 12 residues in the CDR3. Only a few counts were recorded for this clonotype. Healthy individuals of Caucasian origin from Russia, aged roughly 6 to 90, served as donors.

The V and J genes are TRBV29-1 and TRBJ1-5, with D tentatively TRBD1 (5 bases). The receptor was derived from a woman between 65 and 79 years old in good health. Sequenced input: blood. The CDR3 reads CSVAGFNQPQHF. CDR3 coding DNA: TGCAGCGTTGCAGGGTTCAATCAGCCCCAGCATTTT.